The 5 T cell receptor beta chains below all came from one sample that was sequenced in a study of blood T cell repertoires in COVID-19. Method: immunoSEQ multiplex PCR; TCRdb's copy keeps in-frame clones and lacks some. The sample carries about 92,000 clones, about 70% recorded once. Sequenced material: peripheral blood. The receptor source for this set is a woman aged 55-75 years in a cohort sampled during active or convalescent COVID-19.

This chain uses TRBV27 with TRBJ2-5, with 7 nucleotides matching TRBD2. V lost 3 bases to trimming and J lost 1 base; unmatched junction nucleotides: 8. The CDR3 covers 16 residues. Germline CDR1 and CDR2: MNHEY and SMNVEV (reference sequence). The CDR3 region is CASSFWGGIIQETQYF. The CDR3 DNA reads TGTGCCAGCAGTTTTTGGGGGGGTATAATCCAAGAGACCCAGTACTTC.

The chain joins TRBV5-1 to TRBJ1-4, with 10 bases fitting TRBD1. CDR1 is SGHRS, CDR2 YFSETQ, per germline. Trimming removed 4 bases from V and 8 bases from J; junction bases left unmatched: 5. This CDR3 comprises 14 residues. The CDR3, as DNA: TGCGCCAGCAGCCCCAGGACAGGGGGAGAAAAACTGTTTTTT. It translates to CASSPRTGGEKLFF.

The CDR3 sequence is CASSQTGNYGYTF. The CDR3 nucleotides read TGCGCCAGCAGCCAGACAGGGAACTATGGCTACACCTTC. The chain is built from TRBV5-1 and TRBJ1-2; 7 bases match TRBD1. CDR1 SGHRS and CDR2 YFSETQ come from the germline V gene. This CDR3 has 13 amino acids. The J segment lost 2 bases and the V segment lost 4 bases, leaving 2 bases of the junction unmatched.

This clone was counted only a few times. This chain joins TRBV3-1 (or the pseudogene TRBV3-2) and TRBJ2-3, with 14 bases matching TRBD2. Germline assignment: CDR1 LGHDT and CDR2 YNNKEL (reference sequence). This CDR3 spans 19 amino acids. V dropped 2 bases and J dropped 0; count of bases not matched to a gene: 7. Written as DNA, the CDR3 is TGTGCCAGCAGCCAATGGGGGACTAGCGGGGGACCCAGCACAGATACGCAGTATTTT. It specifies CASSQWGTSGGPSTDTQYF.

CDR3 nucleotides: TGCGCCAGCAGAGCCGGGGGGGCTTATAATGAAAAACTGTTTTTT. It is translated as CASRAGGAYNEKLFF. The V call is TRBV5-1, the J call TRBJ1-4; weak D call: TRBD1 (6 bases). The length of the CDR3 is 15 residues. Germline CDR1 is SGHRS and CDR2 is YFSETQ. V lost 5 bases and J 4 bases, leaving 15 bases between the germline ends.